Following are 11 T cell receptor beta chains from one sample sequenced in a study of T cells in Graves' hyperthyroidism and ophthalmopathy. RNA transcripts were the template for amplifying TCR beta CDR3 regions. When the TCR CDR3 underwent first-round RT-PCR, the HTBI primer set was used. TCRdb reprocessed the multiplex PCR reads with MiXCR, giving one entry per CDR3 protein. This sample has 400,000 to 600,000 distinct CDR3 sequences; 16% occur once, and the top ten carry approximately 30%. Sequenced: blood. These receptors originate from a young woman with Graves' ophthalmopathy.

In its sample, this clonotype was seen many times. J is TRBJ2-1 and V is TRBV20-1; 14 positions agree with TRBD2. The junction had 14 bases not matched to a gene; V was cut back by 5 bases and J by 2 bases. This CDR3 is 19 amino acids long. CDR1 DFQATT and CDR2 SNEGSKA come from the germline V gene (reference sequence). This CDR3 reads CSAAPGGTSGRGPYNEQFF. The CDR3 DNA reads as TGCAGTGCTGCCCCTGGGGGGACTAGCGGGAGAGGGCCCTACAATGAGCAGTTCTTC.

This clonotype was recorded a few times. The CDR3 DNA sequence: TGTGCCAGCAGTCCTCTATCCGGGACAGGGGGCGGCACAGATACGCAGTATTTT. It yields the protein CASSPLSGTGGGTDTQYF. The V gene is TRBV6-1, the J gene TRBJ2-3; 12 bases agree with TRBD1. V gave up 5 bases and J gave up 1 base; unmatched junction bases: 10. Germline loops: CDR1 MNHNS, CDR2 SASEGT. CDR3 length: 18 amino acids.

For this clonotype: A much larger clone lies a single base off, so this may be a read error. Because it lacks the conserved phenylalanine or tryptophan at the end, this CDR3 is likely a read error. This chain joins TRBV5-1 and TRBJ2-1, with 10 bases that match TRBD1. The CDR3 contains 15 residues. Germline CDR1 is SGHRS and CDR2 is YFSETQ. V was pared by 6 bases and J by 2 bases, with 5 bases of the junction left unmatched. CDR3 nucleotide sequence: TGCGCCAGCAATAGTGGGACAGGGGCCTACAATGAGCAGTTCCTC. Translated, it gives CASNSGTGAYNEQFL.

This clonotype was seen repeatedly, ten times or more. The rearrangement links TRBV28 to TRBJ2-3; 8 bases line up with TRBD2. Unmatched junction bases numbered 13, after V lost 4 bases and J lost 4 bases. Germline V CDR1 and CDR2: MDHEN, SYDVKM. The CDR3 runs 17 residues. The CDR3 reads CASSSSRVAGSADTQYF. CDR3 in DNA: TGTGCCAGCAGTTCCTCACGAGTAGCGGGATCGGCAGATACGCAGTATTTT.

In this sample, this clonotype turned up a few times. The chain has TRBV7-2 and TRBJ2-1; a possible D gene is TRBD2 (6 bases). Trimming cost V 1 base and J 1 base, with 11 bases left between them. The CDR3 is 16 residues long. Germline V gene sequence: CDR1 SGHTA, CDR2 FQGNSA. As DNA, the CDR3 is TGTGCCAGCAGCTTAGAATCGGGAGTGTCCTACAATGAGCAGTTCTTC. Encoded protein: CASSLESGVSYNEQFF.

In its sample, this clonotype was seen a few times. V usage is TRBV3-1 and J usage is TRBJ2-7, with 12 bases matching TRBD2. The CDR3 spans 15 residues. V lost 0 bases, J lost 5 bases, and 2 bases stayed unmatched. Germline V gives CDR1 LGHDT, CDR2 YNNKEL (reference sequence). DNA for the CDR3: TGTGCCAGCAGCCAAGAGACTAGCGGGAGCAACGAGCAGTACTTC. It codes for CASSQETSGSNEQYF.

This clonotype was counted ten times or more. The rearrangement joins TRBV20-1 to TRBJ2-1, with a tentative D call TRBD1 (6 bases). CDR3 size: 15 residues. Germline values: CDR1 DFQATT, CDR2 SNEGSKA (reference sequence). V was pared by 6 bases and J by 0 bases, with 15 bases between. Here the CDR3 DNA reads TGCAGTGCCCGAAAACAGGACAGCTCCTACAATGAGCAGTTCTTC. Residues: CSARKQDSSYNEQFF.

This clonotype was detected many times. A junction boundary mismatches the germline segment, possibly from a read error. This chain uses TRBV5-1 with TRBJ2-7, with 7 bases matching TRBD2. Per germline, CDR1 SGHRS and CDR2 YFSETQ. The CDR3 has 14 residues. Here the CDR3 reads CASSLAGSSYEQYF. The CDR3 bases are TGTGCCAGCAGTTTAGCGGGTAGCTCCTACGAGCAGTACTTC.

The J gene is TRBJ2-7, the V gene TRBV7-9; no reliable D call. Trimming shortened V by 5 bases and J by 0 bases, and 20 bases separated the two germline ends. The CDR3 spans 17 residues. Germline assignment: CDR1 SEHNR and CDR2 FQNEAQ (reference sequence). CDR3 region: CASSQDLSGSSSYEQYF. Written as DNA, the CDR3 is TGTGCCAGCAGCCAAGACCTCTCAGGATCAAGCTCCTACGAGCAGTACTTC.

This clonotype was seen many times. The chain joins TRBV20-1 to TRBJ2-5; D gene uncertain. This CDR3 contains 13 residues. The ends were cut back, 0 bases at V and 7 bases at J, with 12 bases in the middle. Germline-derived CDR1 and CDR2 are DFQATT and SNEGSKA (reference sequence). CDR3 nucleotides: TGCAGTGCTAGAGATATTCGGATGGGGACCCAGTACTTC. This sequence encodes CSARDIRMGTQYF.

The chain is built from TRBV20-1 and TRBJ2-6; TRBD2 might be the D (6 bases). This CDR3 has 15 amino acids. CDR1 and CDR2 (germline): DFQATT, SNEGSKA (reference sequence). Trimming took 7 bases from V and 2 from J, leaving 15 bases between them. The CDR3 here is CSGGDSAAGANVLTF. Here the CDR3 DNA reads TGCAGTGGCGGGGACTCGGCGGCTGGGGCCAACGTCCTGACTTTC.